This TCR beta chain was observed in a study of blood T cell repertoires in COVID-19. Turning to the study itself: The United States, Italy and Spain supplied acute and convalescent COVID-19 samples. The analysed material was cDNA or gDNA that came from T cells, B-cell-depleted T cells, or PBMCs.

As processed by the authors: Amplification of reference gene primers was used by the study to estimate nucleated cell counts. Sequencing was performed with immunoSEQ multiplex PCR; in TCRdb, only in-frame clones are kept and a portion is missing. The V and J calls and clone size come from that table; D and trimming were worked out from the DNA. The sample yields 250,000 or so clones, about 91% seen once. V lost 3 bases to trimming and J lost 10 bases; unmatched junction nucleotides: 6. Per the germline V gene, CDR1 is MNHEY and CDR2 is SVGEGT. This CDR3 has 14 amino acids. The chain carries TRBV6-2 or TRBV6-3 and TRBJ2-1, with 10 bases fitting TRBD2. This TCR came from a man older than 75 with acute or convalescent COVID-19. Sequencing input: peripheral blood. CDR3 sequence reads: CASSYERGGREQFF. CDR3 bases: TGTGCCAGCAGTTATGAGCGGGGGGGCAGGGAGCAGTTCTTC.